This T cell receptor beta chain is drawn from a study of blood T cell repertoires in COVID-19. Study in general: The United States, Italy and Spain provided the acute and convalescent COVID-19 samples.

Profiled with immunoSEQ multiplex PCR; TCRdb holds only in-frame clones, not every one. Of 380,000 or so clones in the sample, 81% were seen once. The clonotype originates from a human donor with acute or convalescent COVID-19. The donor label of this sample is uncertain. Material: peripheral blood.

The CDR3 here is CASSIMASGETQYF. CDR3 sequence (DNA): TGTGCCAGTAGTATAATGGCCAGCGGGGAGACCCAGTACTTC. The rearrangement joins TRBV19 to TRBJ2-5, with D possibly TRBD2 on 6 matching bases. CDR3 length equals 14 residues. Trimming cost V 2 bases and J 5 bases, with 12 bases left between them. CDR1 LNHDA and CDR2 SQIVND come from the germline V gene (reference sequence).